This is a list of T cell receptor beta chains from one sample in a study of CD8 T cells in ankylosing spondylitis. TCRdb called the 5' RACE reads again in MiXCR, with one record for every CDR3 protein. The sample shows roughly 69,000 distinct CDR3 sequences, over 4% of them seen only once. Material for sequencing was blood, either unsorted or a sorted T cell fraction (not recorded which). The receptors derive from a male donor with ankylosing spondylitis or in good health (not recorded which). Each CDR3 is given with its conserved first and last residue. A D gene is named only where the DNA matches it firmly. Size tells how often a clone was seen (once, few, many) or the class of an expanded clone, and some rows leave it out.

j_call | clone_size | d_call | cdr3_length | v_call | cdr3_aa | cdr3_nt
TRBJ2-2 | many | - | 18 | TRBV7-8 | CASSLASMRVKLSGELFF | TGTGCCAGCAGCTTAGCGTCAATGAGGGTTAAATTATCCGGGGAGCTGTTTTTT
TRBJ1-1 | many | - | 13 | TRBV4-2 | CASSQGGTEEAFF | TGTGCCAGCAGCCAAGGGGGGACGGAAGAAGCTTTCTTT
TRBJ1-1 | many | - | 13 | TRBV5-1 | CASSTTMNTEAFF | TGCGCCAGCAGCACCACCATGAACACTGAAGCTTTCTTT
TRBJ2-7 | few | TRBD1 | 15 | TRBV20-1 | CSARALQGNPYEQYF | TGCAGTGCTAGAGCGTTACAGGGGAACCCCTACGAGCAGTACTTC
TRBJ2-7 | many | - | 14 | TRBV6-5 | CASSNDNRPNEQYF | TGTGCCAGCAGTAACGACAACCGTCCTAACGAGCAGTACTTC
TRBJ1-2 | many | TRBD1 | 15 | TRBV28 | CASRTSGTGGYGYTF | TGTGCCAGCAGAACTTCCGGGACAGGAGGTTATGGCTACACCTTC
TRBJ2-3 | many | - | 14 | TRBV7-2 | CASSLPVGGVTQYF | TGTGCCAGCAGCTTACCCGTAGGCGGGGTCACGCAGTATTTT
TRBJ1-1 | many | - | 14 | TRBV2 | CASMTGPPNTEAFF | TGTGCCAGCATGACTGGTCCTCCAAACACTGAAGCTTTCTTT
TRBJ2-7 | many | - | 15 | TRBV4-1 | CASSQEEQYPDEQYF | TGCGCCAGCAGCCAAGAGGAGCAGTACCCCGACGAGCAGTACTTC
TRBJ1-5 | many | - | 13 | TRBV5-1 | CASSLWEGQPQHF | TGCGCCAGCAGCTTGTGGGAGGGTCAGCCCCAGCATTTT
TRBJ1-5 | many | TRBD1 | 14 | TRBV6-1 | CASRPDRAWGAQHF | TGTGCCAGCAGACCGGACAGGGCATGGGGAGCCCAGCATTTT
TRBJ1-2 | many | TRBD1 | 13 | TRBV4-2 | CASSPSGGGGYTF | TGTGCCAGCAGCCCTTCAGGGGGCGGTGGCTACACCTTC
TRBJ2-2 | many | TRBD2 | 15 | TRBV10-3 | CAISQSGVNTGELFF | TGTGCCATCAGTCAGAGCGGGGTGAACACCGGGGAGCTGTTTTTT
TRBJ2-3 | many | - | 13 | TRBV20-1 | CSASDGNTDTQYF | TGCAGTGCTAGTGACGGTAACACAGATACGCAGTATTTT
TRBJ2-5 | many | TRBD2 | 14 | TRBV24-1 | CATSDPGLEETQYF | TGTGCCACCAGTGATCCGGGACTAGAAGAGACCCAGTACTTC
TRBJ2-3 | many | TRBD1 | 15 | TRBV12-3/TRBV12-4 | CASSLDGQGPDTQYF | TGTGCCAGCAGTTTAGACGGACAGGGGCCGGATACGCAGTATTTT
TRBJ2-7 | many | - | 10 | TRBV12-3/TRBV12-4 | CASSLYEQYF | TGTGCCAGCAGTCTCTACGAGCAGTACTTC
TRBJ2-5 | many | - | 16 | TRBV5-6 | CASSWGLAEARETQYF | TGTGCCAGCAGCTGGGGTCTGGCAGAGGCAAGGGAGACCCAGTACTTC
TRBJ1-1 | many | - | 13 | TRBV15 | CATSITVYTEAFF | TGTGCCACCAGCATTACAGTTTACACTGAAGCTTTCTTT
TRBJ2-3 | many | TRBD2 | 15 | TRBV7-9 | CASSFGGATTDTQYF | TGTGCCAGCAGCTTCGGGGGGGCTACCACAGATACGCAGTATTTT
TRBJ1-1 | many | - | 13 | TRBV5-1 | CASSAGPGDEAFF | TGCGCCAGCAGCGCGGGCCCGGGGGATGAAGCTTTCTTT
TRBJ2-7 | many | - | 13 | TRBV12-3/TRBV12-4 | CASTTGMTYEQYF | TGTGCCAGCACCACAGGGATGACCTACGAGCAGTACTTC
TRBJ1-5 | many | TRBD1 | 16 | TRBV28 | CASSSLRQGGLRPQHF | TGTGCCAGCAGTTCTCTTCGACAGGGAGGCCTCCGGCCCCAGCATTTT
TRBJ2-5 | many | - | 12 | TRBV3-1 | CASSGPKETQYF | TGTGCCAGTTCAGGGCCGAAAGAGACCCAGTACTTC
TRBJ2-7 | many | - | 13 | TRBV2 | CASSEQGINEQYF | TGTGCCAGCAGTGAACAAGGGATCAACGAGCAGTACTTC
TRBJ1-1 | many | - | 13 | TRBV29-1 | CSVERELNTEAFF | TGCAGCGTGGAAAGGGAACTGAACACTGAAGCTTTCTTT
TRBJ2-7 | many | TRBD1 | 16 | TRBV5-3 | CARSSRKGQGAYEQYF | TGTGCCAGAAGCTCGCGAAAGGGACAGGGGGCCTACGAGCAGTACTTC
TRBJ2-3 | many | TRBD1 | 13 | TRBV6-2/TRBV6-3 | CASRAGTAVRQYF | TGTGCCAGCAGAGCCGGGACAGCCGTTAGGCAGTATTTT
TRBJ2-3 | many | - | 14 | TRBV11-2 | CASSSGTETDTQYF | TGTGCCAGCAGCTCAGGGACGGAAACAGATACGCAGTATTTT
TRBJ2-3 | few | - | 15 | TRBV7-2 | CASSLVNRGTDTQYF | TGTGCCAGCAGCTTAGTGAATAGGGGGACAGATACGCAGTATTTT
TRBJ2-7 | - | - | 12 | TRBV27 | CASGGLEGEQYF | TGTGCCAGCGGGGGCCTCGAAGGAGAGCAGTACTTC